Sequencing of this T cell receptor beta chain was carried out in a study of blood T cell repertoires in COVID-19. About the study: Researchers got acute and convalescent COVID-19 samples from the United States, Italy and Spain.

This clone appeared a single time. TCRdb's table, derived via immunoSEQ multiplex PCR, lists solely in-frame clones and lacks some. The table shows 300,000 to 400,000 clones, with about 90% occurring only once. The CDR3 is made up of 14 amino acids. Germline CDR1 and CDR2: GTSNPN and SVGIG (reference sequence). V lost 0 bases and J 4 bases, leaving 10 bases between the germline ends. Sequencing used peripheral blood. The chain recombines TRBV30 with TRBJ1-5; D perhaps matches TRBD1 (5 bases). The source is a woman aged 18-30 years who had recovered from COVID-19. CDR3 region: CAWSVGGLNQPQHF. In DNA form, the CDR3 reads TGTGCCTGGAGTGTTGGGGGGTTGAATCAGCCCCAGCATTTT.